This TCR beta chain was sequenced during a study of T cells in Graves' hyperthyroidism and ophthalmopathy. Study information: Peripheral blood samples were taken at initial diagnosis, prior to any treatment.

With 5 bases clipped from V and 7 bases from J, the junction kept 11 bases outside the gene matches. The CDR3 is 14 amino acids. The TCR beta CDR3 regions underwent amplification using RNA transcripts as the source. First-round RT-PCR targeting the TCR CDR3 was performed with the HTBI primer set. A single record per CDR3 protein comes from TCRdb applying MiXCR to the multiplex PCR reads. The sample consists of about 300,000 distinct CDR3 sequences, about 25% of them appearing once. This clonotype occurred many times. The chain employs TRBV12-3 or TRBV12-4 and TRBJ2-7, with 7 nucleotides matching TRBD1. The receptor's source is a man aged 35 to 55 with Graves' hyperthyroidism that later progressed to Graves' ophthalmopathy. Sequencing was done on a sample of blood. The CDR3 sequence is CASSPTGPSGEQYF. The CDR3 bases are TGTGCCAGCAGTCCGACAGGGCCTTCTGGAGAGCAGTACTTC.